These 25 T cell receptor beta chains came from one sample sequenced in a study of T cell responses to AZD1222 COVID-19 vaccine. Assay: immunoSEQ multiplex PCR; the TCRdb copy retains only in-frame clones and omits some. The sample lists 110,000 or so clones, approximately 90% occurring once. The starting material was peripheral blood, obtained 28 days after the second AZD1222 dose. These receptor sequences come from an adult who received the AZD1222 COVID-19 vaccine.

Of note for this clone: At the DNA level, this CDR3 is encoded by other sequences in the same sample as well. The chain joins TRBV4-3 to TRBJ2-7, with D possibly being TRBD2 (5 bases). The germline CDR1 and CDR2 sequences are LGHNA and YSLEER. V was trimmed by 0 bases and J by 2 bases, leaving 5 bases between them. The CDR3 has 13 residues. This CDR3 reads CASSQELAYEQYF. The CDR3 nucleotides read TGCGCCAGCAGCCAAGAACTAGCCTACGAGCAGTACTTC.

This chain uses TRBV12-5 with TRBJ1-2; 8 bases align to TRBD1. Germline-derived CDR1 and CDR2 are LGHNT and FRNRAP. V lost 1 base, J lost 9 bases, and 1 base stayed unmatched. The CDR3 runs 12 residues. CDR3 nucleotides: TGTGCTAGTGGTTTGGGGACAGGGAGCTACACCTTC. Its protein product is CASGLGTGSYTF.

V is TRBV18 and J is TRBJ2-2; 12 bases agree with TRBD2. The CDR3 loop spans 17 amino acids. V lost 6 bases to trimming and J lost 2 bases; unmatched junction nucleotides: 7. Germline V gene data show CDR1 as KGHSH and CDR2 as LQKENI. The CDR3 DNA reads as TGTGCCAGCTCCCCCAGACTAGCGGGGGCAAACACCGGGGAGCTGTTTTTT. It specifies CASSPRLAGANTGELFF.

The chain combines TRBV21-1 with TRBJ1-1; the table's D call, TRBD1, was not checked against the DNA. TRBV21-1 is described as a pseudogene. This CDR3 has 16 residues. This CDR3 reads CASSKKPPGGITEAFF. CDR3 DNA: TGTGCCAGCAGCAAAAAACCCCCAGGGGGTATCACTGAAGCTTTCTTT.

This clone is a singleton in its sample. The chain combines TRBV7-3 with TRBJ1-2; TRBD1 might be the D (6 bases). The CDR3 extends over 12 amino acids. V lost 6 bases to trimming and J lost 4 bases, with 9 bases between them. Germline-derived CDR1 and CDR2 are SGHTA and FQGTGA. CDR3 residues: CASSLDSYGYTF. DNA of the CDR3: TGTGCCAGCAGTTTGGACAGCTATGGCTACACCTTC.

The rearrangement uses TRBV28 and TRBJ2-1, with 12 bases identical to TRBD2. The CDR3 is made up of 16 amino acids. The germline V gene has CDR1 MDHEN and CDR2 SYDVKM. J lost 8 bases, V lost 3 bases, and 8 bases had no gene match. The CDR3 DNA reads as TGTGCCAGCAGTTTCTCAATCTCTAGCGGGAGGGATGAGCAGTTCTTC. It encodes CASSFSISSGRDEQFF.

The chain joins TRBV27 to TRBJ1-5, with D unclear. This CDR3 region has 15 residues. CDR1 is MNHEY and CDR2 is SMNVEV in the germline V gene (reference sequence). Trimming took off 8 bases at V and 3 bases at J, with 17 bases between the two ends. CDR3 in amino acids: CASRGFGSFNQPQHF. The CDR3 DNA is TGTGCCAGCCGTGGTTTCGGGAGCTTCAATCAGCCCCAGCATTTT.

The rearrangement links TRBV24-1 to TRBJ2-5, with 7 bases that match TRBD1. This CDR3 contains 16 residues. The ends lost 6 bases at V and 4 bases at J; junction bases unmatched: 13. Germline CDR1 KGHDR, CDR2 SFDVKD. The CDR3 spells CATSSPLDRAGETQYF. The CDR3 DNA sequence: TGTGCCACCAGTTCCCCGCTAGACAGGGCCGGAGAGACCCAGTACTTC.

V usage is TRBV20-1 and J usage is TRBJ1-1, with 8 bases matching TRBD1. This CDR3 has 11 residues. J gave up 7 bases and V 6 bases, and 4 bases lay outside the gene matches. Germline V gene data show CDR1 as DFQATT and CDR2 as SNEGSKA (reference sequence). In DNA, the CDR3 is TGCAGTGCGGGACAGGCCTTTGAAGCTTTCTTT. It specifies CSAGQAFEAFF.

V gene TRBV6-5 combines with J gene TRBJ1-3; D gene uncertain. The V gene's germline CDR1 is MNHEY and CDR2 SVGAGI. Between the trimmed V and J ends, which lost 2 bases and 1 base, there was a span of 3 bases. The CDR3 sequence is 13 residues long. The CDR3 spells CASSYTSGNTIYF. The CDR3 DNA reads TGTGCCAGCAGTTACACTTCTGGAAACACCATATATTTT.

The chain employs TRBV5-6 and TRBJ2-7; D might be TRBD2 (6 bases). With 2 bases removed from V and 2 bases from J, the gap between germline ends came to 14 bases. Germline V lookup: CDR1 SGHDT, CDR2 YYEEEE. The CDR3 runs 15 residues. The CDR3 DNA reads TGTGCCAGCAGCTTCCCTAGCGAAATTACCTACGAGCAGTACTTC. As protein: CASSFPSEITYEQYF.

This chain joins TRBV4-2 and TRBJ2-2; 10 nucleotides align to TRBD2. The CDR3 covers 19 residues. V gave up 0 bases and J gave up 6 bases; unmatched junction bases: 13. Germline V CDR1 and CDR2: LGHNA, YNFKEQ. CDR3 region: CASSQEPASGSSAAGELFF. CDR3 bases: TGTGCCAGCAGCCAAGAACCGGCTAGCGGGAGTTCGGCGGCCGGGGAGCTGTTTTTT.

The V call is TRBV4-3, the J call TRBJ1-2, with unresolved D. The germline V gene has CDR1 LGHNA and CDR2 YSLEER. The CDR3 contains 12 residues. V lost 0 bases, J lost 5 bases, and 4 bases lay in between. The CDR3 region is CASSQEQYGYTF. The CDR3 DNA reads TGCGCCAGCAGCCAAGAACAGTATGGCTACACCTTC.

V and J are TRBV5-1 and TRBJ1-4; D is uncertain. The CDR3 totals 15 residues. V lost 4 bases and J lost 5, with 15 bases in between. Germline CDR1 SGHRS, CDR2 YFSETQ. CDR3 nucleotides: TGCGCCAGCAGCCCCCTTAGTACAGAAAATGAAAAACTGTTTTTT. This translates into CASSPLSTENEKLFF.

This chain joins TRBV5-6 and TRBJ2-7; D perhaps matches TRBD1 (6 bases). This CDR3 is built from 14 residues. From germline, CDR1 is SGHDT and CDR2 YYEEEE. V dropped 1 base and J dropped 3 bases, with 11 bases sitting between them. The CDR3 DNA is TGTGCCAGCAGCTTGATTGGACAGAGCTACGAGCAGTACTTC. Translating it yields CASSLIGQSYEQYF.

The V gene is TRBV28, the J gene TRBJ1-5; D uncertain. This CDR3 contains 13 residues. V shed 7 bases and J shed 6 bases, with 13 bases lying between them. Germline assignment: CDR1 MDHEN and CDR2 SYDVKM. The CDR3 sequence: CASMLSLGQPQHF. In DNA, the CDR3 is TGTGCCAGCATGCTCTCCCTCGGTCAGCCCCAGCATTTT.

The chain has TRBV5-4 and TRBJ2-1; tentative D call: TRBD1 (8 bases). This CDR3 has 17 residues. Trimming removed 3 bases at V and 7 bases at J, with 23 bases between. The germline gives CDR1 SGHNT, CDR2 YYREEE (reference sequence). The CDR3 reads CASSSGPDRGGRNEQFF. As DNA, the CDR3 is TGTGCCAGCAGCTCTGGGCCTGACAGGGGAGGGAGGAATGAGCAGTTCTTC.

CDR3 sequence (DNA): TGTGCCAGCAGTTACCTCCGGGGGGTCAATCAGCCCCAGCATTTT. It yields the protein CASSYLRGVNQPQHF. The chain employs TRBV6-2 or TRBV6-3 and TRBJ1-5; a weak D match, TRBD1 (5 bases). The CDR3 runs 15 residues. Trimming took 2 bases from V and 3 from J, leaving 11 bases between them. Germline CDR1 is MNHEY and CDR2 is SVGEGT.

The rearrangement uses TRBV4-3 and TRBJ1-2; unclear D gene. This CDR3 has 14 residues. Trimming cost V 0 bases and J 6 bases, with 11 bases left between them. Germline V gives CDR1 LGHNA, CDR2 YSLEER. The CDR3 DNA follows: TGCGCCAGCAGCCAAGATCGGCAGTCTCATGGCTACACCTTC. Protein sequence: CASSQDRQSHGYTF.

This chain links TRBV3-1 (or the pseudogene TRBV3-2) with TRBJ2-5; D uncertain. The CDR3 sequence is 11 residues long. Per germline, CDR1 LGHDT and CDR2 YNNKEL (reference sequence). Trimming removed 8 bases at V and 5 bases at J, with 9 bases between. CDR3 nucleotide sequence: TGTGCCAGCGGGGAACTGGAGACCCAGTACTTC. Its translation is CASGELETQYF.

A few counts support this clone. The chain uses TRBV6-2 or TRBV6-3 and TRBJ1-5; 9 bases map to TRBD1. The germline gives CDR1 MNHEY, CDR2 SVGEGT. Trimming removed 5 bases from V and 3 bases from J; junction bases left unmatched: 11. This CDR3 spans 17 amino acids. CDR3 in amino acids: CASSPPGTGSPNQPQHF. CDR3 DNA sequence: TGTGCCAGCAGTCCCCCGGGGACAGGGAGTCCCAATCAGCCCCAGCATTTT.

The rearrangement uses TRBV2 and TRBJ1-2; 7 positions match TRBD1. CDR3 size: 14 residues. The V gene end was trimmed by 4 bases and the J gene end by 8 bases; junction bases not matched to a gene: 10. Germline CDR1 SNHLY, CDR2 FYNNEI. CDR3 sequence reads: CASSGGQDGEGYTF. In DNA, the CDR3 is TGTGCCAGCAGTGGAGGACAGGACGGTGAAGGCTACACCTTC.

This rearrangement joins TRBV6-4 to TRBJ2-1; 7 nucleotides agree with TRBD1. This CDR3 comprises 14 residues. CDR1 and CDR2 from the germline V gene are MRHNA and SNTAGT. J gave up 0 bases and V 4 bases, and 0 bases lay outside the gene matches. CDR3: CASSAGGSYNEQFF. DNA of the CDR3: TGTGCCAGCAGTGCAGGGGGCTCCTACAATGAGCAGTTCTTC.

The J gene is TRBJ1-2, the V gene TRBV7-2; D call uncertain. The CDR3 contains 13 residues. V was pared by 0 bases and J by 7 bases, with 9 bases between. CDR1 and CDR2 (germline): SGHTA, FQGNSA. The CDR3 nucleotides are TGTGCCAGCAGCTTAGCGTCAGCGCTTGGCTACACCTTC. Its protein product is CASSLASALGYTF.

This clone was detected once. The chain carries TRBV24-1 and TRBJ2-1, with D unclear. V was shortened by 6 bases and J by 9 bases, with 11 bases between the two germline ends. Germline V gene lookup returns CDR1 KGHDR and CDR2 SFDVKD. The CDR3 is 12 amino acids. DNA for the CDR3: TGTGCCACCAGTCGCGGAGTGGGTGAGCAGTTCTTC. This encodes CATSRGVGEQFF.